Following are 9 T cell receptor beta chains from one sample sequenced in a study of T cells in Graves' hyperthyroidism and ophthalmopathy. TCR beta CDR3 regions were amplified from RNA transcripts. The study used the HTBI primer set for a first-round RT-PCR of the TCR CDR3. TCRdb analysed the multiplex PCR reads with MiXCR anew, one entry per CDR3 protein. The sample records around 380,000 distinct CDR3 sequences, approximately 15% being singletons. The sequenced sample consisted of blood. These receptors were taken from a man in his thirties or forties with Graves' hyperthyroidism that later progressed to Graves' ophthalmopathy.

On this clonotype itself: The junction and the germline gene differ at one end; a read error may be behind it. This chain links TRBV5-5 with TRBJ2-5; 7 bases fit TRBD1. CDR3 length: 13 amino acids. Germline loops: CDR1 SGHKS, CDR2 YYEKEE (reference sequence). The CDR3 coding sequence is TGTGCCAGCAGCGGGGGACAGAGGGAGACCCAGCACTTC. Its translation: CASSGGQRETQHF.

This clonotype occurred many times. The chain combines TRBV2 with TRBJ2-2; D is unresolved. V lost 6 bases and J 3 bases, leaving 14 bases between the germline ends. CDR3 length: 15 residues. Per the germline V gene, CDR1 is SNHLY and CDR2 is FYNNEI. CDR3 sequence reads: CASRGESEDTGELFF. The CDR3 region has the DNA TGTGCCAGCAGGGGCGAGTCAGAGGACACCGGGGAGCTGTTTTTT.

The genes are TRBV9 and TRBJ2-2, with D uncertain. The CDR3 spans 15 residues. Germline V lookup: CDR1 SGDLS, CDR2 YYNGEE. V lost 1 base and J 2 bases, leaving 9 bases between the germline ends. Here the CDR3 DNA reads TGTGCCAGCAGCGTAAACACAGCCAACACCGGGGAGCTGTTTTTT. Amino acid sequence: CASSVNTANTGELFF.

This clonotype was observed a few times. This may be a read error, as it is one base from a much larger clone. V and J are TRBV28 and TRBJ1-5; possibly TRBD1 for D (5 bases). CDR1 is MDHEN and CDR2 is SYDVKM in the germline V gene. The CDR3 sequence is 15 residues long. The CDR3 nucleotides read TGTGCCAACAGTTTTTGGCTGGGGGGCAATCAGCCCCAGCATTTT. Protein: CANSFWLGGNQPQHF.

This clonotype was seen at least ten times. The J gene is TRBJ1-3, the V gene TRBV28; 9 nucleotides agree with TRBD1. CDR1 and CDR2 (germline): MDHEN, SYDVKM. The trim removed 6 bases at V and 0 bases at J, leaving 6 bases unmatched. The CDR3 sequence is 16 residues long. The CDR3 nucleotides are TGTGCCAGCAGAACACCGGGACAGGGCTCTGGAAACACCATATATTTT. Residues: CASRTPGQGSGNTIYF.

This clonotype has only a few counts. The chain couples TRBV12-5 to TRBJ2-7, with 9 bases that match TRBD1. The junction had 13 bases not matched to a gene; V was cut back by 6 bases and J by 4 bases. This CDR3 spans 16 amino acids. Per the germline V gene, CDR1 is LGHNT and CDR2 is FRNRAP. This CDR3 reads CASGLQGQGPRYEQYF. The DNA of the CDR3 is TGTGCTAGTGGCCTCCAGGGACAGGGCCCGCGGTACGAGCAGTACTTC.

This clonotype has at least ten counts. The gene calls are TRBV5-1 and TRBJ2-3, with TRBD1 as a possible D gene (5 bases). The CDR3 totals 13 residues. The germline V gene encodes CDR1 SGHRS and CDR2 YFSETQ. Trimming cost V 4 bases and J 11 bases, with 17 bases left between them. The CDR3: CASSPDGAPLQYF. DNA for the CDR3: TGCGCCAGCAGCCCTGATGGGGCGCCTCTGCAGTATTTT.

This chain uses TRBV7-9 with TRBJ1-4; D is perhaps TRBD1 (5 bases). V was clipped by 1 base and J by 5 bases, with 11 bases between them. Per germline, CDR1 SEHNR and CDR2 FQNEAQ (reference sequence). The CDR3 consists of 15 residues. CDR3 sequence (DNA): TGTGCCAGCAGCTTAGAGGACACCTGGAATGAAAAACTGTTTTTT. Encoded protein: CASSLEDTWNEKLFF. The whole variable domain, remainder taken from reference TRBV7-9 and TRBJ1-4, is DTGVSQNPRHKITKRGQNVTFRCDPISEHNRLYWYRQTLGQGPEFLTYFQNEAQLEKSRLLSDRFSAERPKGSFSTLEIQRTEQGDSAMYLCASSLEDTWNEKLFFGSGTQLSVL.

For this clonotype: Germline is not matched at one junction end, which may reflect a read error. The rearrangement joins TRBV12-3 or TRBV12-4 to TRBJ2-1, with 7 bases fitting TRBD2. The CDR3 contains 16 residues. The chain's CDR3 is CASSLAGGGKYNEQLF. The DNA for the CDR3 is TGTGCCAGCAGTTTAGCGGGCGGGGGAAAATACAATGAGCAGCTCTTC.